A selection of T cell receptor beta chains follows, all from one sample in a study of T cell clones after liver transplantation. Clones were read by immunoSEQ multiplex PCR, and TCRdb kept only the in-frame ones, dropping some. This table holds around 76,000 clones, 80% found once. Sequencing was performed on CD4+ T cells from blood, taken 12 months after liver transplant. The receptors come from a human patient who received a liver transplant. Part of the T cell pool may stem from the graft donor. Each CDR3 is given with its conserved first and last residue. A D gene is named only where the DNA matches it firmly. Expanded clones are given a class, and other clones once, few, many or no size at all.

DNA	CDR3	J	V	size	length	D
TGTGCCAGCAGCTCTTTTTCCCAAACCCCTGAAGCTTTCTTT	CASSSFSQTPEAFF	TRBJ1-1	TRBV11-2	.	14	.
TGTGCCAGCAGCTTAGGGGGCGCGAACTATGGCTACACCTTC	CASSLGGANYGYTF	TRBJ1-2	TRBV7-2	.	14	.
TGTGCCAGCGGAGACGTCAGCTCTGGGGCCAACGTCCTGACTTTC	CASGDVSSGANVLTF	TRBJ2-6	TRBV6-6	.	15	.
TGTGCCAGCAGTCGCGCTGGGGCCAACGTCCTGACTTTC	CASSRAGANVLTF	TRBJ2-6	TRBV27	.	13	.
TGTGCCAGCAGCGTGGGGATCCCTGGAAACACCATATATTTT	CASSVGIPGNTIYF	TRBJ1-3	TRBV9	.	14	.
TGTGCCAGCAGTTTTAGGTCGCAGCCCCAGCATTTT	CASSFRSQPQHF	TRBJ1-5	TRBV28	.	12	.
TGCGCCAGCAGCAAAAACAGGGGGCACGAAAAACTGTTTTTT	CASSKNRGHEKLFF	TRBJ1-4	TRBV5-1	.	14	TRBD1
TGTGCCAGCAGTGAAGAGATGGGGCCCTTTTTAAGAAACATTCAGTACTTC	CASSEEMGPFLRNIQYF	TRBJ2-4	TRBV6-1	few	17	.
TGCGCCAGCAGTCGGCAGGCTTCGGGGAATGAGCAGTTCTTC	CASSRQASGNEQFF	TRBJ2-1	TRBV5-1	once	14	.
TGTGCCAGCAGTTTTCAGGGGGGCACTGAAGCTTTCTTT	CASSFQGGTEAFF	TRBJ1-1	TRBV28	few	13	TRBD1
TGCGCCAGCAGCTTGGTGGGACAGGGGGCGCCGAGCTATGGCTACACCTTC	CASSLVGQGAPSYGYTF	TRBJ1-2	TRBV5-1	few	17	TRBD1
TGTGCCAGCAACCTTTGGGGGGACAGAGCGAGTCACTATGGCTACACCTTC	CASNLWGDRASHYGYTF	TRBJ1-2	TRBV28	.	17	TRBD1
TGTGCCAGCAGTTTTGGTAGTAGGACAGCAAACAATGAGCAGTTCTTC	CASSFGSRTANNEQFF	TRBJ2-1	TRBV5-4	.	16	.
TGTGCCAGCAGTGTACAGGGCTGGAGCACTGAAGCTTTCTTT	CASSVQGWSTEAFF	TRBJ1-1	TRBV6-1	.	14	.
TGTGCCAGCAGGGGCCGAGCGGGAGGCTACTACAATGAGCAGTTCTTC	CASRGRAGGYYNEQFF	TRBJ2-1	TRBV28	.	16	TRBD2
TGCGCCAGCAGTGAGTCGATTCGGGGGGCATGCGATCAGCCCCAGCATTTT	CASSESIRGACDQPQHF	TRBJ1-5	TRBV10-1	few	17	.
TGTGCCAGCACCAACAGACAGGACTCCTACGAGCAGTACTTC	CASTNRQDSYEQYF	TRBJ2-7	TRBV28	.	14	.
TGTGCCAGCAGTAGGTATCAGCCCCAGCATTTT	CASSRYQPQHF	TRBJ1-5	TRBV28	.	11	.
TGTGCCAGCAGAGGCGGACAGGGGTCCCCCTACGAGCAGTACTTC	CASRGGQGSPYEQYF	TRBJ2-7	TRBV7-9	few	15	TRBD1
TGTGCCAGCAAGAGGACAGTCATGGACACCATATATTTT	CASKRTVMDTIYF	TRBJ1-3	TRBV2	.	13	.
TGCAGCGTGGGGCTGGGGGGCAATCAGCCCCAGCATTTT	CSVGLGGNQPQHF	TRBJ1-5	TRBV29-1	.	13	.
TGTGCCAGCAGTTTCTGGACTACCAATCAGCCCCAGCATTTT	CASSFWTTNQPQHF	TRBJ1-5	TRBV28	few	14	.
TGTGCCAGCAGTTTATCGGGCGGGGCCAACGTCCTGACTTTC	CASSLSGGANVLTF	TRBJ2-6	TRBV27	.	14	.
TGTGCCAGCAGCGCCGCGCAGGGGGCGAATGGCTACACCTTC	CASSAAQGANGYTF	TRBJ1-2	TRBV9	once	14	TRBD1
TGTGCCAGCTCCGACAGGGTGGGTGGCTACACCTTC	CASSDRVGGYTF	TRBJ1-2	TRBV6-6	.	12	TRBD1
TGCGCCAGCAGCTTGTTACAGGGTGGTGGAAACACCATATATTTT	CASSLLQGGGNTIYF	TRBJ1-3	TRBV5-1	.	15	.
TGTGCCAGCAGTGACGGGACGGCGGGTACGCAGTATTTT	CASSDGTAGTQYF	TRBJ2-3	TRBV2	.	13	.
TGTGCCAGCAGCGCCGAGTTGGGAAGCACTGAAGCTTTCTTT	CASSAELGSTEAFF	TRBJ1-1	TRBV6-4	.	14	.
TGTGCCAGCAGCTTAGTTCGGGGTAGAACGGAGACCCAGTACTTC	CASSLVRGRTETQYF	TRBJ2-5	TRBV11-2	.	15	.
TGTGCCACCAGCAGAGATAGGGTCAGGAGGTACGAGCAGTACTTC	CATSRDRVRRYEQYF	TRBJ2-7	TRBV15	.	15	.
TGTGCCAGCAGTGAAGCGCTGACAGGGGGAGCCAAAAACATTCAGTACTTC	CASSEALTGGAKNIQYF	TRBJ2-4	TRBV2	.	17	TRBD1
TGTGCCAGCAGCCTCCGGACAGGGGTCACTGAAGCTTTCTTT	CASSLRTGVTEAFF	TRBJ1-1	TRBV11-2	once	14	TRBD1
TGTGCCAGCAGACTGGGACTAAATCAGCCCCAGCATTTT	CASRLGLNQPQHF	TRBJ1-5	TRBV27	few	13	.
TGCGCCAGCAGTGAGTGGGAGGTCGCTACTGAAGCTTTCTTT	CASSEWEVATEAFF	TRBJ1-1	TRBV10-2	once	14	.
TGTGCCAGCAGACCACCTAGGGAAGAGACCCAGTACTTC	CASRPPREETQYF	TRBJ2-5	TRBV6-1	.	13	.
TGTGCCAGCAGCTCTATCAGGGGACAGGGGGCCATGAACACTGAAGCTTTCTTT	CASSSIRGQGAMNTEAFF	TRBJ1-1	TRBV7-9	.	18	TRBD1
TGCGCCAGCAGCTTGGGAGGACAGACCACCGGGGAGCTGTTTTTT	CASSLGGQTTGELFF	TRBJ2-2	TRBV5-1	.	15	.
TGCGCCAGCAGCCAAGTTTGGGCCCGGGGGACTTCTTTCTACGAGCAGTACTTC	CASSQVWARGTSFYEQYF	TRBJ2-7	TRBV4-3	.	18	.
TGTGCCAGCAGCTTAGAACCGGGACAGCCCTCTGGGGCCAACGTCCTGACTTTC	CASSLEPGQPSGANVLTF	TRBJ2-6	TRBV7-6	.	18	TRBD1
TGTGCCAGCAGCTCCCCGTCCCACAGGGGGCGCGTCCCAGATACGCAGTATTTT	CASSSPSHRGRVPDTQYF	TRBJ2-3	TRBV7-2	.	18	TRBD1
TGTGCCAGCAGTCCCTCTGGCGGGCCCGCCTACGAGCAGTACTTC	CASSPSGGPAYEQYF	TRBJ2-7	TRBV28	.	15	.
TGTGCCAGCACATACCTTAGTAACACCGGGGAGCTGTTTTTT	CASTYLSNTGELFF	TRBJ2-2	TRBV2	.	14	.
TGTGCCAGCAGCGGTATAGGGGTTATGAACACTGAAGCTTTCTTT	CASSGIGVMNTEAFF	TRBJ1-1	TRBV5-4	.	15	.
TGTGCCAGCAGCTTTTCGCAGGTACCCTCCAATGGCTACACCTTC	CASSFSQVPSNGYTF	TRBJ1-2	TRBV5-6	.	15	.
TGTGCCAGCAGCTTACACACTAGCGGGAGTAATGAGCAGTTCTTC	CASSLHTSGSNEQFF	TRBJ2-1	TRBV7-2	.	15	TRBD2
TGTGCCAGCAGCCACCTCCAGAGTAATGAAAAACTGTTTTTT	CASSHLQSNEKLFF	TRBJ1-4	TRBV6-6	.	14	.
TGTGCCAGCAGCCTCGCACCCGACAGCCAACCCTCCTACGAGCAGTACTTC	CASSLAPDSQPSYEQYF	TRBJ2-7	TRBV7-9	.	17	.
TGTGCCAGCAGTTACGGACTAGAGGGCCACGAGCAGTACTTC	CASSYGLEGHEQYF	TRBJ2-7	TRBV6-5	.	14	TRBD2